In its sample, the clone carrying this TCR beta chain was seen many times. Antigen: not known. With 5 bases clipped from V and 6 bases from J, the junction kept 23 bases outside the gene matches. This CDR3 comprises 20 residues. Germline V gene data show CDR1 as SGHTA and CDR2 as FQGNSA. This sample is part of a study of HIV-infected patients and healthy controls. cDNA was made from about 500 ng RNA using alpha and beta constant primers. Separate chain-specific third strand synthesis with multiplexing indices produced the alpha and beta libraries. The library had 12-nucleotide molecular identifiers formed by two random hexamers joined together. TCRdb reprocessed the 5' RACE reads with MiXCR, giving one entry per CDR3 protein. The repertoire holds approximately 17,000 distinct CDR3 sequences, with just under 9.5% as singletons. Whole blood was used without fractionation, so all unsorted peripheral T cells were included.

Study conclusions and caveats: Healthy controls carried many MAIT alpha-chain CDR3s, while HIV+ repertoires had few. HIV-associated CDR3 frequencies dropped significantly during therapy; CMV-associated ones, mostly rising, changed nonsignificantly. HIV-infected repertoires had significantly higher mean Gini indices than controls, possibly reflecting oligoclonality.

The receptor was derived from an adult in good health. The source material was blood. The J gene is TRBJ2-1, the V gene TRBV7-2; 9 bases are a match to TRBD2. The DNA of the CDR3 is TGTGCCAGCAGCCCTCGAAAGACTAGCGGACCAGCTACCCAAGTCAATGAGCAGTTCTTC. The encoded protein is CASSPRKTSGPATQVNEQFF.